This T cell receptor beta chain was found in a study of OX40 agonist ivuxolimab in advanced cancers. Concerning the study at large: Ivuxolimab was an agonistic, fully human IgG2 monoclonal antibody directed against OX40 (CD134), a costimulatory receptor. The paper describes the monotherapy dose-escalation part (N = 52 patients) of the phase I trial of ivuxolimab. Of the approximately 54 dose-escalation patients, hepatocellular carcinoma was present in around 20, melanoma in some 15, renal cell carcinoma in 9 and head and neck cancer in 9. Prior anti-PD-1, anti-PD-L1 or anti-CTLA-4 therapy was permitted, and 40% to 50% of dose-escalation patients had received checkpoint inhibitors. Partial responses occurred in three dose-escalation patients: two with cutaneous melanoma and one with hepatocellular carcinoma. Peripheral TCRbeta sequencing aimed to test whether ivuxolimab altered TCR sequence diversity and caused clonal T-cell expansion. Intravenous ivuxolimab was administered to patients every 2 weeks at six dose levels: 0.01, 0.1, 0.3, 1.5, 3 and 10 mg/kg. The dose-escalation cohort was approximately 83% male with a mean age of 60 years, ranging from roughly 23 to 79. Study-wide findings and limitations: At doses from 0.1 to 3.0 mg/kg, clonal expansion was seen in both CD4+ and CD8+ blood T cells between baseline and week 6. Which antigens the clonally expanded peripheral T cells were specific for was not determined. In partial responders in the 0.1-3.0 mg/kg groups, normalized peripheral clonal expansion was found to be among the lowest, especially among CD8+ T cells. Low levels of normalized T-cell clonal expansion were also seen in some patients who did not respond. After ivuxolimab, expanded clones were on average more numerous among CD8+ T cells than among CD4+ T cells.

CDR3 length: 11 amino acids, cysteine to phenylalanine. Just CDR3 DNA is preserved here, 33 bases in frame from base 1. Reading the germline V gene gives CDR1 MNHNS and CDR2 SASEGT. V and J lose 6 bases and 2 bases, and a span of 3 bases separates them. The trial excluded patients who had a history of autoimmune disease or who were on systemic immunosuppression. Peripheral blood for TCR sequencing was drawn from every dose cohort at baseline, at cycle 4 day 1 and at cycle 7 day 1. Samples were obtained from an open-label, multicenter, first-in-human phase I dose-escalation trial of ivuxolimab. Adults with locally advanced or metastatic melanoma, renal cell, hepatocellular, or head and neck squamous cell carcinoma were enrolled in the trial. CD4+ and CD8+ T cells were sorted separately from peripheral blood before TCR sequencing. Genomic DNA was isolated from the sorted cells so that the TCRbeta CDR3 region could be sequenced. The immunoSEQ Assay was used for sequencing of TCRbeta CDR3 regions. TCRdb carries this immuneACCESS record with in-frame sequences only. Its versions omit some clonotypes, under half of them owing to an unresolved V gene in the studies checked, with the rest unexplained. For this sample the table gives about 83,000 clones, of which under 95% were detected only once. The ten largest clonotypes hold 8.4% of the sample.

A note on this clone: Its antigen is unknown. Per-base quality was not reported, and no clone a single base away is much larger than it.

This receptor was obtained from an adult with an advanced solid tumor such as melanoma, head and neck, liver or kidney cancer. Sequenced here: CD4+ or CD8+ T cells sorted from blood, sampled in a trial of the OX40 agonist ivuxolimab. Recombination linked TRBV6-1 to TRBJ2-3; confidence is insufficient to name the D gene. The CDR3 region: CASRHTDTQYF. The nucleotide sequence is TGTGCCAGCAGGCACACAGATACGCAGTATTTT.